This T cell receptor beta chain was sequenced for a study of blood T cell repertoires in COVID-19. V shed 3 bases, J shed 2 bases, and the junction held 2 bases outside the gene matches. The CDR3 consists of 15 residues. CDR1 and CDR2 from the germline V gene are SGHNT and YYREEE (reference sequence). Clones were read by immunoSEQ multiplex PCR, and TCRdb kept only the in-frame ones, dropping some. The table includes 90,000 to 110,000 clones, 80% to 90% detected once. The material sequenced was peripheral blood. J is TRBJ1-3 and V is TRBV5-4, with 10 bases lining up with TRBD1. The sequence derives from a human donor in a cohort sampled during active COVID-19. The CDR3 reads CASSSGQGAGNTIYF. The DNA of the CDR3 is TGTGCCAGCAGCTCCGGACAGGGGGCTGGAAACACCATATATTTT.